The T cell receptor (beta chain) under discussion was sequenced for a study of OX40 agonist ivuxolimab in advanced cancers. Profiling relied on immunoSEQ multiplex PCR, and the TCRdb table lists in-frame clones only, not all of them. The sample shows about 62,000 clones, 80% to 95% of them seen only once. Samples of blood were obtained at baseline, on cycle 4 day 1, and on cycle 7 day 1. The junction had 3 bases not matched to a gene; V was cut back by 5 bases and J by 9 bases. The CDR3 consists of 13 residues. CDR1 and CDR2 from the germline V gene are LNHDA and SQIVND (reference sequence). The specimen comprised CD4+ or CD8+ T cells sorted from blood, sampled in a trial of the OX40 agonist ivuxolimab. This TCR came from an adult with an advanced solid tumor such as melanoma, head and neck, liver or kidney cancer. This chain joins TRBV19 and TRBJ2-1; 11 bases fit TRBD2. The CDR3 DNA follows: TGTGCCAGTAGTGCAGGACTAGCGGGTGAGCAGTTCTTC. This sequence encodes CASSAGLAGEQFF.